The clone carrying this T cell receptor beta chain showed up many times. Its antigen is not known. Clinical symptoms, serum thyroxine, TRAb, thyroid ultrasound and orbital computed tomography informed diagnoses. Ahead of any ophthalmopathy symptoms, the blood sample was obtained at the first diagnosis of hyperthyroidism. The V end was cut by 3 bases, the J end by 1 base, with 17 bases between. The CDR3 runs 16 residues. Germline CDR1 reads DFQATT; CDR2 reads SNEGSKA (reference sequence). The data derive from a study of T cells in Graves' hyperthyroidism and ophthalmopathy. Study observations and caveats: Blood samples included most of the expanded thyroid clonotypes exceeding 0.001.

The source material, RNA transcripts, was used to amplify TCR beta CDR3 regions. During a first-round RT-PCR of the TCR CDR3, the HTBI primer set was used. Using its own MiXCR run on the multiplex PCR reads, TCRdb lists one record per CDR3 protein. Among 300,000 to 450,000 distinct CDR3 sequences listed, 15% to 18% were seen once. Sequenced: blood. The source is a woman aged 18-29 years with Graves' hyperthyroidism that later progressed to Graves' ophthalmopathy. The chain combines TRBV20-1 with TRBJ2-3; D unclear. The DNA of the CDR3 is TGCAGTGCTAGTTTGATTCGTTGGTCGGGCACAGATACGCAGTATTTT. This gives the protein CSASLIRWSGTDTQYF.